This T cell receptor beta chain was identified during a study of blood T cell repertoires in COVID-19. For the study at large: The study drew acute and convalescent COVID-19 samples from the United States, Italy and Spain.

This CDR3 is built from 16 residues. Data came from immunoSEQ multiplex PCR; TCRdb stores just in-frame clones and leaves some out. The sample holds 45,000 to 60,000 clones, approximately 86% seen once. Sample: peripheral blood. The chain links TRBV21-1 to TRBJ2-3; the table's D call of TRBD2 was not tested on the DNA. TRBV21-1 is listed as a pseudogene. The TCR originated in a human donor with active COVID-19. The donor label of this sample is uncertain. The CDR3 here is CASSRELAGGTDTQYF. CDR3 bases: TGTGCCAGCAGCCGCGAACTAGCGGGGGGAACAGATACGCAGTATTTT.